The clone carrying this TCR beta chain turned up a few times. What it binds is not known. The missing conserved phenylalanine or tryptophan at the end of this CDR3 makes a read error likely. The sample carries other DNA sequences with the same CDR3. The data are from a study of metastatic and nonmetastatic thyroid tumors. Looking at the study overall: Repertoires of blood and of tissue (tumor or nodule) from malignant and benign thyroid patients were compared.

All patients reached thyroid surgery having received no treatment beforehand. As processed by the authors: In papillary thyroid cancer, a distant-metastasis classifier was built using CDR3 differences across clinicopathological groups. MiXCR re-clonotyped the PCR reads for TCRdb. V and J calls and clone size were set by TCRdb, not the authors. The table includes about 49,000 clones, about 4% detected once. Study findings and constraints: A significant increase in TCR beta diversity was reportedly seen in malignant thyroid tumors relative to benign nodules, in blood and tumor.

CDR1 and CDR2 (germline): SGDLS, YYNGEE. This CDR3 comprises 16 residues. The ends lost 0 bases at V and 9 bases at J; junction bases unmatched: 12. This chain joins TRBV9 and TRBJ2-1; 7 nucleotides agree with TRBD2. This receptor was taken from a female donor with papillary thyroid cancer or a benign thyroid nodule (not recorded which). Some clones in this sample may be carry-over from other donors' samples. Material for sequencing was blood. Here the CDR3 DNA reads TGTGCCAGCAGCGTAGGGATCGGGCGGGAGCATAGTGAGCAGTTCTCC. This sequence encodes CASSVGIGREHSEQFS.